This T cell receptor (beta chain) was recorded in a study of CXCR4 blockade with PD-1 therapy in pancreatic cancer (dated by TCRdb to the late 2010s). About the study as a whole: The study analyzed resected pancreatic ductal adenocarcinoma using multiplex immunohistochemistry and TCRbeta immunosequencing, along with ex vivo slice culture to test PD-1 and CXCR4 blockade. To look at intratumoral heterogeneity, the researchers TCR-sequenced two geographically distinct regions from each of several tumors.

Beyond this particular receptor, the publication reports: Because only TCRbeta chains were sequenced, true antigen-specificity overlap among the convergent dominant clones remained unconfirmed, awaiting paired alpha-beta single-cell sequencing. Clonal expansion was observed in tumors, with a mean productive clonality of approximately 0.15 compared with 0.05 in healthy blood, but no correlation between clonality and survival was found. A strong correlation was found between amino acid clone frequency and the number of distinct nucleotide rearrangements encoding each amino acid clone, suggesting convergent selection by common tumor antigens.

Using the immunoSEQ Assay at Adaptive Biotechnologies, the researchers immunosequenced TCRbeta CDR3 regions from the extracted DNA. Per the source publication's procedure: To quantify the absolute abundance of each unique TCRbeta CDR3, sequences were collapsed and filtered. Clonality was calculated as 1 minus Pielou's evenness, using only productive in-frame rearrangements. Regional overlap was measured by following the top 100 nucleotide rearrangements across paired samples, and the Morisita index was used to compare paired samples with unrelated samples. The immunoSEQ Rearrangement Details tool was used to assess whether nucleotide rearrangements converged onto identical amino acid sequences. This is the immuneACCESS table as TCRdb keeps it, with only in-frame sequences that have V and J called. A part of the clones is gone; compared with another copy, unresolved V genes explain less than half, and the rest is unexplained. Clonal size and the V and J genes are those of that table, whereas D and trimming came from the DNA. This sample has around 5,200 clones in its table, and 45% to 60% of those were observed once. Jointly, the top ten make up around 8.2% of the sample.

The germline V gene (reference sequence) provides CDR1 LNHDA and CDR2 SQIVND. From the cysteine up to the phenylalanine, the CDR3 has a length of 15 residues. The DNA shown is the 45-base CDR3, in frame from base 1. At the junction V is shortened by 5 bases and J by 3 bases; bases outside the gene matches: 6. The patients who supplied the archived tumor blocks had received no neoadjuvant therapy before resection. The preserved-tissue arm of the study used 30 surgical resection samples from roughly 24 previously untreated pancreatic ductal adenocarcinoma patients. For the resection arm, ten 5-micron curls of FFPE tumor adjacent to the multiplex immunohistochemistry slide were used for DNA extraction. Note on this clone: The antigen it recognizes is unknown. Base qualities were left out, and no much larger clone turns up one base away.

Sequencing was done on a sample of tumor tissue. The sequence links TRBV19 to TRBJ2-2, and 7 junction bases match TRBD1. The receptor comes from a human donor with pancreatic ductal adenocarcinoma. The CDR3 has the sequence CASSPWTGHTGELFF. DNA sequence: TGTGCCAGTAGTCCGTGGACAGGCCACACCGGGGAGCTGTTTTTT.